The sequence of this T cell receptor (beta chain) was determined in a study of blood T cell repertoires in COVID-19. As for the study in general: Collection of acute and convalescent COVID-19 samples took place in the United States, Italy and Spain. From T cells, B-cell-depleted T cells, or PBMCs came the material, which was cDNA or gDNA.

V was cut by 7 bases and J by 5 bases, with 12 bases left in between. This CDR3 has 13 amino acids. Germline CDR1 reads GTSNPN; CDR2 reads SVGIG (reference sequence). In the source study's methods: Amplification of reference gene primers was used by the study to estimate nucleated cell counts. Assay used: immunoSEQ multiplex PCR; TCRdb lists only in-frame clones, some missing. That table gives V, J and clone size, and the DNA gave D and trimming. The sample lists about 58,000 clones, 88% occurring once. The chain has TRBV30 and TRBJ1-6; the D gene is possibly TRBD1 (5 bases). This clonotype originated in a woman aged 70 to 79 with active COVID-19. The source material was peripheral blood. The CDR3 DNA reads TGTGCCTTAGCCGGGGGGAATAATTCACCCCTCCACTTT. Amino acid sequence: CALAGGNNSPLHF.